Here is one T cell receptor beta chain with its context. What it recognizes is unknown. The protocol was immunoSEQ multiplex PCR, while the TCRdb copy is restricted to in-frame clones and leaves out a portion. Of some 84,000 clones in the sample, 89% were seen once. This record comes from a study of OX40 agonist ivuxolimab in advanced cancers. Study information: Patients were dosed intravenously with ivuxolimab at 0.01 to 10 mg/kg every 2 weeks. Study-level points and caveats: Mean expanded clone counts were higher in CD8+ than CD4+ T cells.

The CDR3 extends over 14 amino acids. The germline CDR1 and CDR2 sequences are SGHTS and YDEGEE. The trim removed 7 bases at V and 0 bases at J, leaving 4 bases unmatched. The specimen was CD4+ or CD8+ T cells sorted from blood, collected in a trial of the OX40 agonist ivuxolimab. This receptor was identified in an adult with an advanced solid tumor such as melanoma, head and neck, liver or kidney cancer. The chain employs TRBV5-8 and TRBJ2-1; 7 positions match TRBD2. CDR3 nucleotide sequence: TGTGCCAGCTGGCGGGAGTTCTCCTACAATGAGCAGTTCTTC. Protein: CASWREFSYNEQFF.